This T cell receptor beta chain is from a study of cytomegalovirus exposure and HLA in healthy donors. About the research overall: Tens of millions of unique TCRs, all from HLA-typed donors, were included in an early release of the data.

The CDR3 is 18 residues long. Trimming took 3 bases from V and 0 from J; bases not matched to a gene: 9. Germline-derived CDR1 and CDR2 are SGDLS and YYNGEE. PCR employed 60 Vbeta and 13 Jbeta primers. This table comes from immunoSEQ multiplex PCR, and its TCRdb copy is limited to in-frame clones, with some not included. The table includes about 270,000 clones, around 66% detected once. About this clone itself: Its antigen is not known.

Study results and limitations: About 90% or about 30% of the time was how often most TCR beta V segments were productive, according to an earlier analysis.

The source material was PBMCs. The genes are TRBV9 and TRBJ2-3; 11 nucleotides line up with TRBD2. The sequence derives from a female donor in good health and CMV-seronegative. The CDR3 DNA reads as TGTGCCAGCAGCGAGCCGGGACTAGCGGAATCTAGCACAGATACGCAGTATTTT. Amino acids: CASSEPGLAESSTDTQYF.